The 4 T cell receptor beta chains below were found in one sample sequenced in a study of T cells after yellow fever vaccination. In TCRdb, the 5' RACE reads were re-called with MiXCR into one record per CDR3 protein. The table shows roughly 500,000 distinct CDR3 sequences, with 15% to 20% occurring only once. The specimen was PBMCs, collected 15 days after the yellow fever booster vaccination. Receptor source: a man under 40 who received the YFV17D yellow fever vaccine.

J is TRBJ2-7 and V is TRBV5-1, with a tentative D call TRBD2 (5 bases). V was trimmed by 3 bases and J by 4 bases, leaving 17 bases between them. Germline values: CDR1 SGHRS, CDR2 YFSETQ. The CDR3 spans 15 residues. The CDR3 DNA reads TGCGCCAGCAGCTCGGGAAGCGGAGTATCGTACGAGCAGTACTTC. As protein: CASSSGSGVSYEQYF.

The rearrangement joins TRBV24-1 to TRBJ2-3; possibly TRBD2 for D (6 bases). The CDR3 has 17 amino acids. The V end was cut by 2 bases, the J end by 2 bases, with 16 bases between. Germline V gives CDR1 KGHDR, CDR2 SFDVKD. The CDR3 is CATSDSRGTKTTDTQYF. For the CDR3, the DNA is TGTGCCACCAGTGATTCCCGCGGGACCAAGACCACAGATACGCAGTATTTT.

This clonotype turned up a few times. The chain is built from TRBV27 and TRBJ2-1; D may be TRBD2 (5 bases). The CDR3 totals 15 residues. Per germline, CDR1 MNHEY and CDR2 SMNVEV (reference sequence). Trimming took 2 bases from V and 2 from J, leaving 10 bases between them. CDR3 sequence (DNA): TGTGCCAGCAGTTTAGCCACTAGGGCCTACAATGAGCAGTTCTTC. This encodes CASSLATRAYNEQFF.

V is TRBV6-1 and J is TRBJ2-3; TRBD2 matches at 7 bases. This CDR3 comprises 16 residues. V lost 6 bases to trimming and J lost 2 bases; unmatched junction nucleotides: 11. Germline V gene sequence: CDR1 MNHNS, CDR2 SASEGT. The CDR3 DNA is TGTGCCAGCAGCCTGACTAAGGGAGGGCCCACAGATACGCAGTATTTT. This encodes CASSLTKGGPTDTQYF.